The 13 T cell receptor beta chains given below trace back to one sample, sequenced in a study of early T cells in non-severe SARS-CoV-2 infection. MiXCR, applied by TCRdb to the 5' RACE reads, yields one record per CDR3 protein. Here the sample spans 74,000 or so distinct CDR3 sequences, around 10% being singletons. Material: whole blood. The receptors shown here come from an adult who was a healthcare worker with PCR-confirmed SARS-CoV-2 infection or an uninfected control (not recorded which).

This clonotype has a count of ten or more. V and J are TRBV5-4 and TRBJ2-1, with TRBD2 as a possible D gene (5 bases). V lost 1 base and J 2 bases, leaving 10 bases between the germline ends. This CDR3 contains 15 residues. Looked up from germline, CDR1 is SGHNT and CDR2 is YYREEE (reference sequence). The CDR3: CASSLIVGAYNEQFF. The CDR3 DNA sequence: TGTGCCAGCAGCTTGATAGTGGGAGCCTACAATGAGCAGTTCTTC.

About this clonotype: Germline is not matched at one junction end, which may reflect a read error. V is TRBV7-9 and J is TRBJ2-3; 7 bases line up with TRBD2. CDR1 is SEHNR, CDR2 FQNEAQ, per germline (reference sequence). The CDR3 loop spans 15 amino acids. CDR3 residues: CASGLAGLSTDTQYF. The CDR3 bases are TGTGCCAGCGGCTTAGCGGGCCTAAGCACAGATACGCAGTATTTT.

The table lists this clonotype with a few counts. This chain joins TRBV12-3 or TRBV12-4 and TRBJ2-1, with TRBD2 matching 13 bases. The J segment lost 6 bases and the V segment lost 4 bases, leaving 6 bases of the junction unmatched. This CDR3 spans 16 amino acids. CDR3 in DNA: TGTGCCAGCAGTTCCTGGACTAGCGGGAGTCCCAATGAGCAGTTCTTC. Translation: CASSSWTSGSPNEQFF.

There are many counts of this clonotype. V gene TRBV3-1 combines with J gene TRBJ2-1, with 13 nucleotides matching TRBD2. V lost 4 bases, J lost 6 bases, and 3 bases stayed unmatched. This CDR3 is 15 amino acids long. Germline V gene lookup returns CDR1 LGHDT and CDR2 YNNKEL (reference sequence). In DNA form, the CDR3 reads TGTGCCAGCAGCCGGACTAGCGGGAGTCTCAATGAGCAGTTCTTC. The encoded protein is CASSRTSGSLNEQFF.

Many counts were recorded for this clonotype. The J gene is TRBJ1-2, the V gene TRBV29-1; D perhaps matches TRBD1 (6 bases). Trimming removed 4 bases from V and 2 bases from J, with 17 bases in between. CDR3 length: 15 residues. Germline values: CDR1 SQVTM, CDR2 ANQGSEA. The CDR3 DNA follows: TGCAGCGTTGGAATCACAGGGTTTGGGAACTATGGCTACACCTTC. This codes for CSVGITGFGNYGYTF.

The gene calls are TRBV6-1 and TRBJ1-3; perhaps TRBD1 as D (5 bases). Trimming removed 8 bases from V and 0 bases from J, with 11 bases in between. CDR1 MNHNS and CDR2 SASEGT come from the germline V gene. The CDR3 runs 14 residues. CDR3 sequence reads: CASQSGGSGNTIYF. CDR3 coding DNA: TGTGCCAGCCAATCGGGGGGCTCTGGAAACACCATATATTTT.

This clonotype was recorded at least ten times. The CDR3 here is CASSTSLTTDTQYF. The CDR3, as DNA: TGTGCCAGTAGCACTAGCCTTACCACAGATACGCAGTATTTT. The gene calls are TRBV19 and TRBJ2-3; perhaps TRBD2 as D (6 bases). CDR1 and CDR2 from the germline V gene are LNHDA and SQIVND (reference sequence). With 6 bases removed from V and 2 bases from J, the gap between germline ends came to 12 bases. The CDR3 is made up of 14 amino acids.

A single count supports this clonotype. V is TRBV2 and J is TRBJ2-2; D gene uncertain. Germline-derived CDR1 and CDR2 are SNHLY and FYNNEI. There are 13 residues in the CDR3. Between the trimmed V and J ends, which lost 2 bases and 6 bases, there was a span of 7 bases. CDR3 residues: CASSEIGSGELFF. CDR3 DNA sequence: TGTGCCAGCAGTGAAATAGGGTCCGGGGAGCTGTTTTTT. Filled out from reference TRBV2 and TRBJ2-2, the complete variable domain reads EPEVTQTPSHQVTQMGQEVILRCVPISNHLYFYWYRQILGQKVEFLVSFYNNEISEKSEIFDDQFSVERPDGSNFTLKIRSTKLEDSAMYFCASSEIGSGELFFGEGSRLTVL.

For the CDR3, the DNA is TGCGCCAGCAGCCAAGATCCGGCGAGGAACACTGAAGCTTTCTTT. Translated: CASSQDPARNTEAFF. The chain is built from TRBV4-1 and TRBJ1-1; D unclear. This CDR3 has 15 amino acids. Germline CDR1 reads MGHRA; CDR2 reads YSYEKL. Trimming took 0 bases from V and 1 from J, leaving 9 bases between them.

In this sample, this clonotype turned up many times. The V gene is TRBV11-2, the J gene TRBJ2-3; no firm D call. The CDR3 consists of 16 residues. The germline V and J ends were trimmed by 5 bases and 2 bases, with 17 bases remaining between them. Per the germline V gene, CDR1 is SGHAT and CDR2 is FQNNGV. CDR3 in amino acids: CASSPRKAPYTDTQYF. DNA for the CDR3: TGTGCCAGCAGCCCCCGGAAAGCCCCTTACACAGATACGCAGTATTTT. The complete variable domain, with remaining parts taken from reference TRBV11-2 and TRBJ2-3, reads EAGVAQSPRYKIIEKRQSVAFWCNPISGHATLYWYQQILGQGPKLLIQFQNNGVVDDSQLPKDRFSAERLKGVDSTLKIQPAKLEDSAVYLCASSPRKAPYTDTQYFGPGTRLTVL.

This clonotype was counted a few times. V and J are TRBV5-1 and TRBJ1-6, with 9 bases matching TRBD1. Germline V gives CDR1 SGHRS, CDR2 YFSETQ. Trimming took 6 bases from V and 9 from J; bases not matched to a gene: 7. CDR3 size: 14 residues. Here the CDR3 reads CASKQGTGSSPLHF. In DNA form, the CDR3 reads TGCGCCAGCAAGCAGGGGACAGGGAGTTCACCCCTCCACTTT.

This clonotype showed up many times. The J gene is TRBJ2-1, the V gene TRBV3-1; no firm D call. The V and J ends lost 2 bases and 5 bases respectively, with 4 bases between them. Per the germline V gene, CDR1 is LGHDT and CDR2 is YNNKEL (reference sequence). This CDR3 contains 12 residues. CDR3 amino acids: CASSQNNNEQFF. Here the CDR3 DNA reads TGTGCCAGCAGCCAAAACAACAATGAGCAGTTCTTC.

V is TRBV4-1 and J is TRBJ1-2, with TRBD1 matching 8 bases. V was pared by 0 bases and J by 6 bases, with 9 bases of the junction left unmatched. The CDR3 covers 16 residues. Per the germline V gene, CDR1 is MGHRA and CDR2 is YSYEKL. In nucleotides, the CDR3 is TGCGCCAGCAGCCAAGATACCAGGGGGCGTGGGAATGGCTACACCTTC. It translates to CASSQDTRGRGNGYTF.